This T cell receptor (beta chain) was recorded in a study of cytomegalovirus exposure and HLA in healthy donors. Study-level information: The study placed around 85% of its approximately 360 genotyped donors in the Caucasian-associated ancestry cluster. Findings and limits, study-wide: Analysis was performed later, and it showed HLA-associated TCR beta chains to be more clonally expanded than equally common others.

CDR1 GTSNPN and CDR2 SVGIG come from the germline V gene (reference sequence). Trimming cost V 1 base and J 5 bases; bases outside gene matches: 4. The CDR3 runs 13 residues. Though probably carrying unrecorded immune exposures, donors were nominally healthy at sampling. Remarks on this clone: The target antigen is unknown.

PCR employed 60 Vbeta and 13 Jbeta primers. In the original processing: A later analysis tallied some 84 million unique TCR beta chains, 10 million to 12 million of them shared. The table came from immunoSEQ multiplex PCR; TCRdb's copy has only in-frame clones and leaves some out. V, J and clone size are those of that table, while D and trimming were read from the DNA. The sample includes about 200,000 clones, about 80% of them seen just once. The chain carries TRBV30 and TRBJ2-5; 7 nucleotides match TRBD1. Sequencing was carried out using PBMCs. This receptor was obtained from a male donor in good health and CMV-seronegative. The CDR3 DNA sequence: TGTGCCTGGAGTGGGGGACAGAGTGAGACCCAGTACTTC. Amino acid sequence: CAWSGGQSETQYF.